What follows are 28 T cell receptor beta chains derived from one specimen sequenced in a study of cytomegalovirus exposure and HLA in healthy donors. The method was immunoSEQ multiplex PCR; TCRdb's version includes in-frame clones alone and lacks a portion of them. The repertoire holds approximately 120,000 clones, with approximately 89% as singletons. The material sequenced was PBMCs. These receptors all come from a woman between 18 and 29 years old in good health and CMV-seronegative.

V gene TRBV9 combines with J gene TRBJ2-7, with 9 bases identical to TRBD2. This CDR3 is 13 amino acids long. V shed 2 bases, J shed 4 bases, and the junction held 1 base outside the gene matches. Per the germline V gene, CDR1 is SGDLS and CDR2 is YYNGEE. The CDR3 region has the DNA TGTGCCAGCAGCGTTAGCGGGAGTTACGAGCAGTACTTC. Its protein is CASSVSGSYEQYF.

The chain couples TRBV4-3 to TRBJ2-7; D gene uncertain. The V gene lost 0 bases and the J gene lost 6 bases, with 15 bases spanning the gap. This CDR3 is 15 amino acids long. The germline V gene has CDR1 LGHNA and CDR2 YSLEER. CDR3 sequence reads: CASSQEGARWAEQYF. CDR3 DNA: TGCGCCAGCAGCCAAGAAGGTGCCCGGTGGGCCGAGCAGTACTTC.

This clone has more than one count but fewer than ten. V gene TRBV15 combines with J gene TRBJ2-7, with TRBD2 matching 7 bases. CDR1 and CDR2 from the germline V gene are LNHNV and YYDKDF (reference sequence). CDR3 size: 15 residues. The ends lost 0 bases at V and 7 bases at J; junction bases unmatched: 9. DNA for the CDR3: TGTGCCACCAGCAGAGATTTGGCGGGAGTGAGGGAGCAGTACTTC. Its translation: CATSRDLAGVREQYF.

The chain combines TRBV18 with TRBJ2-3, with TRBD1 as a possible D gene (6 bases). From germline, CDR1 is KGHSH and CDR2 LQKENI. V lost 5 bases to trimming and J lost 0 bases, with 15 bases between them. This CDR3 spans 16 amino acids. The CDR3 sequence: CASSTASGASTDTQYF. DNA for the CDR3: TGTGCCAGCTCAACCGCGTCAGGGGCTAGCACAGATACGCAGTATTTT.

The V and J genes are TRBV6-6 and TRBJ2-2; 9 nucleotides line up with TRBD1. This CDR3 contains 14 residues. Germline V gene lookup returns CDR1 MNHNY and CDR2 SVGAGI (reference sequence). The J segment lost 4 bases and the V segment lost 7 bases, leaving 4 bases of the junction unmatched. The CDR3 loop is CASKKTGGTGELFF. CDR3 sequence (DNA): TGTGCCAGCAAGAAGACAGGGGGCACCGGGGAGCTGTTTTTT.

This chain connects TRBV27 to TRBJ1-1, with 7 bases aligning to TRBD1. The germline gives CDR1 MNHEY, CDR2 SMNVEV (reference sequence). J lost 2 bases, V lost 7 bases, and 10 bases had no gene match. The CDR3 runs to 15 residues. CDR3 DNA: TGTGCCAGCACCGTGGGAACAGGGGCAAACACTGAAGCTTTCTTT. Protein sequence: CASTVGTGANTEAFF.

The CDR3 loop is CASSYYYRPNTGELFF. CDR3 in DNA: TGTGCCAGCAGTTATTACTACCGACCGAACACCGGGGAGCTGTTTTTT. J is TRBJ2-2 and V is TRBV6-6; D gene uncertain. Per the germline V gene, CDR1 is MNHNY and CDR2 is SVGAGI (reference sequence). The length of the CDR3 is 16 residues. Trimming shortened V by 3 bases and J by 0 bases, and 11 bases separated the two germline ends.

The V gene is TRBV7-9, the J gene TRBJ2-2, with 8 bases fitting TRBD1. Germline trimming cut 2 bases from V and 6 bases from J; bases unmatched to any gene: 2. CDR1 is SEHNR, CDR2 FQNEAQ, per germline (reference sequence). This CDR3 is 14 amino acids long. CDR3 amino acids: CASSLRTGPGELFF. CDR3 in DNA: TGTGCCAGCAGCTTAAGGACAGGGCCCGGGGAGCTGTTTTTT.

Here the CDR3 reads CASSFSTGIPYEQYF. For the CDR3, the DNA is TGTGCCAGCAGCTTTTCGACAGGGATTCCCTACGAGCAGTACTTC. V is TRBV7-2 and J is TRBJ2-7; 7 bases are shared with TRBD1. V was pared by 3 bases and J by 2 bases, with 7 bases of the junction left unmatched. Germline V gene lookup returns CDR1 SGHTA and CDR2 FQGNSA. This CDR3 spans 15 amino acids.

The V gene is TRBV30, the J gene TRBJ2-6, with TRBD2 as a possible D gene (6 bases). This CDR3 spans 15 amino acids. V gave up 5 bases and J gave up 3 bases, with 14 bases separating them. The germline V gene encodes CDR1 GTSNPN and CDR2 SVGIG (reference sequence). The CDR3 loop reads CAWGTGVGGANVLTF. The CDR3 nucleotides read TGTGCCTGGGGGACTGGGGTGGGTGGGGCCAACGTCCTGACTTTC.

This clone was seen just once. V gene TRBV9 combines with J gene TRBJ2-3; TRBD2 aligns across 10 bases. There are 16 residues in the CDR3. V shed 3 bases, J shed 4 bases, and the junction held 8 bases outside the gene matches. Germline V gives CDR1 SGDLS, CDR2 YYNGEE. CDR3: CASSATLAGMSDTQYF. The CDR3 DNA reads as TGTGCCAGCAGCGCCACACTAGCGGGAATGTCAGATACGCAGTATTTT.

J is TRBJ2-3 and V is TRBV5-6, with D perhaps matching TRBD2 (5 bases). The ends were cut back, 1 base at V and 1 base at J, with 10 bases in the middle. CDR3 size: 15 residues. Germline CDR1 is SGHDT and CDR2 is YYEEEE. CDR3 in amino acids: CASSLRGLGTDTQYF. The CDR3, as DNA: TGTGCCAGCAGCTTGAGAGGGTTGGGCACAGATACGCAGTATTTT. Using reference TRBV5-6 and TRBJ2-3 for the parts outside the CDR3, the full variable domain is DAGVTQSPTHLIKTRGQQVTLRCSPKSGHDTVSWYQQALGQGPQFIFQYYEEEERQRGNFPDRFSGHQFPNYSSELNVNALLLGDSALYLCASSLRGLGTDTQYFGPGTRLTVL.

J is TRBJ2-5 and V is TRBV19, with D tentatively TRBD1 (6 bases). Germline values: CDR1 LNHDA, CDR2 SQIVND (reference sequence). The CDR3 is 14 amino acids. V shed 3 bases and J shed 0 bases, with 8 bases lying between them. CDR3 in amino acids: CASSIRQDQETQYF. The CDR3 DNA reads as TGTGCCAGTAGTATCCGACAGGACCAAGAGACCCAGTACTTC.

The V gene is TRBV6-6, the J gene TRBJ2-5; 10 nucleotides align to TRBD1. The trim removed 0 bases at V and 2 bases at J, leaving 3 bases unmatched. CDR1 is MNHNY and CDR2 is SVGAGI in the germline V gene (reference sequence). The CDR3 sequence is 16 residues long. The CDR3 DNA is TGTGCCAGCAGTTACTCGGACAGGGGGTGGCAAGAGACCCAGTACTTC. It encodes CASSYSDRGWQETQYF.

The chain is built from TRBV7-2 and TRBJ1-6; maybe TRBD1 (5 bases). Germline assignment: CDR1 SGHTA and CDR2 FQGNSA. The CDR3 contains 16 residues. Trimming removed 1 base from V and 5 bases from J, with 12 bases in between. CDR3 amino acids: CASSLGAGPNNSPLHF. The CDR3 DNA reads TGTGCCAGCAGCTTAGGTGCGGGGCCCAATAATTCACCCCTCCACTTT.

The chain uses TRBV5-1 and TRBJ2-2; D not resolved. Germline V gene sequence: CDR1 SGHRS, CDR2 YFSETQ. This CDR3 comprises 16 residues. V was pared by 1 base and J by 0 bases, with 10 bases between. The CDR3 region is CASSLHPLSNTGELFF. CDR3 nucleotide sequence: TGCGCCAGCAGCTTGCATCCCCTATCGAACACCGGGGAGCTGTTTTTT.

The rearrangement links TRBV5-6 to TRBJ2-5; the match to TRBD2 covers 13 bases. Germline values: CDR1 SGHDT, CDR2 YYEEEE. J gave up 4 bases and V 0 bases, and 3 bases lay outside the gene matches. CDR3 length: 16 residues. The CDR3 DNA reads TGTGCCAGCAGCTTGGCTACTAGCGGGAGGGGAGAGACCCAGTACTTC. Translation gives CASSLATSGRGETQYF.

This sequence joins TRBV4-1 and TRBJ1-6; D is perhaps TRBD1 (6 bases). The CDR3 loop spans 18 amino acids. V lost 1 base and J lost 4, with 17 bases in between. In germline, CDR1 is MGHRA, CDR2 YSYEKL. In DNA, the CDR3 is TGCGCCAGCAGCCAAGGAGAATTGGCAGGGGCGTATAATTCACCCCTCCACTTT. Translated: CASSQGELAGAYNSPLHF.

The chain combines TRBV13 with TRBJ2-2; TRBD1 matches at 7 bases. The CDR3 is 16 amino acids. V lost 4 bases, J lost 2 bases, and 7 bases stayed unmatched. Germline V lookup: CDR1 PRHDT, CDR2 FYEKMQ (reference sequence). CDR3 loop: CASSSGGQSNTGELFF. As DNA, the CDR3 is TGTGCCAGCAGCTCAGGGGGACAGTCTAACACCGGGGAGCTGTTTTTT.

V gene TRBV7-2 combines with J gene TRBJ2-2, with 8 bases aligning to TRBD2. The CDR3 extends over 16 amino acids. Unmatched junction bases numbered 12, after V lost 5 bases and J lost 7 bases. Per the germline V gene, CDR1 is SGHTA and CDR2 is FQGNSA. The CDR3 nucleotides are TGTGCCAGCAGCCTCGAACTAGCGGAGGCGGGCGGGGAGCTGTTTTTT. Amino acid sequence: CASSLELAEAGGELFF. Looking up the rest from reference TRBV7-2 and TRBJ2-2 gives the full variable domain: GAGVSQSPSNKVTEKGKDVELRCDPISGHTALYWYRQSLGQGLEFLIYFQGNSAPDKSGLPSDRFSAERTGGSVSTLTIQRTQQEDSAVYLCASSLELAEAGGELFFGEGSRLTVL.

The chain combines TRBV6-5 with TRBJ2-3, with D tentatively TRBD2 (6 bases). The CDR3 contains 15 residues. CDR1 MNHEY and CDR2 SVGAGI come from the germline V gene. Deletions cut 9 bases from V and 4 bases from J, with 20 bases between. CDR3 in amino acids: CASFPRGRGADTQYF. The CDR3 DNA follows: TGTGCCAGTTTCCCCCGGGGGAGAGGGGCAGATACGCAGTATTTT.

As regards this clone: An end of the junction does not agree with germline; a read error may underlie this. The chain couples TRBV28 to TRBJ1-5, with TRBD1 identical over 7 bases. CDR3 length equals 14 residues. The germline CDR1 and CDR2 sequences are MDHEN and SYDVKM. CDR3 in amino acids: CASSSRGGNQPQHF. The CDR3 nucleotides are TGTGCCAGCAGTTCGCGAGGGGGCAACCAGCCCCAGCATTTT.

This sequence joins TRBV19 and TRBJ1-2, with a weak D call TRBD1 (5 bases). V lost 5 bases and J lost 4, with 14 bases in between. The CDR3 consists of 14 residues. Germline loops: CDR1 LNHDA, CDR2 SQIVND (reference sequence). CDR3 amino acids: CASSWDFQSYGYTF. The CDR3 region has the DNA TGTGCCAGTAGTTGGGACTTTCAAAGCTATGGCTACACCTTC.

The V and J genes are TRBV28 and TRBJ1-4, with D tentatively TRBD1 (6 bases). The V gene's germline CDR1 is MDHEN and CDR2 SYDVKM. This CDR3 has 15 residues. V lost 4 bases and J 8 bases, leaving 17 bases between the germline ends. CDR3 sequence: CASSSPGGGIEKLFF. In DNA form, the CDR3 reads TGTGCCAGCAGTTCCCCGGGGGGCGGGATCGAAAAACTGTTTTTT. The whole variable domain, remainder taken from reference TRBV28 and TRBJ1-4, is DVKVTQSSRYLVKRTGEKVFLECVQDMDHENMFWYRQDPGLGLRLIYFSYDVKMKEKGDIPEGYSVSREKKERFSLILESASTNQTSMYLCASSSPGGGIEKLFFGSGTQLSVL.

The J gene is TRBJ2-7, the V gene TRBV6-1, with D tentatively TRBD2 (5 bases). With 8 bases removed from V and 2 bases from J, the gap between germline ends came to 19 bases. Per germline, CDR1 MNHNS and CDR2 SASEGT. This CDR3 spans 15 amino acids. CDR3 nucleotides: TGTGCCAGCCCTCCCCAGGCGGACTCCCCCTACGAGCAGTACTTC. Encoded protein: CASPPQADSPYEQYF.

The chain combines TRBV2 with TRBJ2-7; 8 nucleotides line up with TRBD1. The CDR3 is 14 amino acids. CDR1 and CDR2 (germline): SNHLY, FYNNEI. V shed 9 bases, J shed 7 bases, and the junction held 14 bases outside the gene matches. The CDR3 loop reads CASSRGRIAREQYV. For the CDR3, the DNA is TGTGCCAGTTCCAGGGGGCGTATCGCTAGGGAGCAGTACGTC.

The chain is built from TRBV18 and TRBJ2-1, with 10 bases lining up with TRBD1. The germline V gene has CDR1 KGHSH and CDR2 LQKENI. The CDR3 extends over 15 amino acids. V was clipped by 2 bases and J by 6 bases; unmatched bases: 4. The CDR3 DNA reads as TGTGCCAGCTCACCAGGGGGACAGGGGATCAATGAGCAGTTCTTC. Its protein product is CASSPGGQGINEQFF.

This chain joins TRBV12-2 and TRBJ1-5; TRBD1, the table's D call, was not compared with the DNA. TRBV12-2 is described as a pseudogene. The CDR3 runs to 16 residues. The chain's CDR3 is CASRPTGTPPNQPQHF. The CDR3 DNA follows: TGTGCAAGTCGCCCAACAGGCACCCCTCCCAATCAGCCCCAGCATTTT.